The 13 T cell receptor beta chains listed next were all sequenced from one sample in a study of shared clonotypes between healthy human individuals. It was CD45RO-negative cells, positively selected for CCR7, that made up naive CD8 cells, with terminally differentiated effector memory CD45RA+ cells excluded. Repertoires were generated with immunoSEQ multiplex PCR, while TCRdb's copy carries only in-frame clones and drops some. Here the sample spans under 1 million clones, approximately 97% being singletons. Sequenced: naive CD8+ T cells sorted from blood. These TCRs come from a young man in good health.

The gene calls are TRBV10-1 and TRBJ2-1, with D possibly being TRBD2 (5 bases). With 2 bases removed from V and 9 bases from J, the gap between germline ends came to 11 bases. The CDR3 is made up of 13 amino acids. Per the germline V gene, CDR1 is WNHNN and CDR2 is SYGVQD (reference sequence). The CDR3 DNA sequence: TGCGCCAGCAGTGAGACCTTAGCGACTGAGCAGTTCTTC. It translates to CASSETLATEQFF.

The chain couples TRBV13 to TRBJ2-7; D may be TRBD2 (5 bases). The CDR3 spans 13 residues. V gave up 5 bases and J gave up 2 bases, with 10 bases separating them. Germline assignment: CDR1 PRHDT and CDR2 FYEKMQ (reference sequence). This chain's CDR3 is CASSRGNTYEQYF. The CDR3 DNA is TGTGCCAGCAGCCGAGGGAACACCTACGAGCAGTACTTC. Full variable domain (remainder filled in from reference TRBV13 and TRBJ2-7): AAGVIQSPRHLIKEKRETATLKCYPIPRHDTVYWYQQGPGQDPQFLISFYEKMQSDKGSIPDRFSAQQFSDYHSELNMSSLELGDSALYFCASSRGNTYEQYFGPGTRLTVT.

In its sample, this clone was seen once. The chain has TRBV28 and TRBJ2-7, with D unresolved. V lost 6 bases, J lost 3 bases, and 15 bases lay in between. The CDR3 has 14 amino acids. Germline V lookup: CDR1 MDHEN, CDR2 SYDVKM. CDR3 nucleotides: TGTGCCAGCAGCGACGACACGGTAGTCTACGAGCAGTACTTC. Protein product: CASSDDTVVYEQYF.

The rearrangement joins TRBV4-1 to TRBJ2-1, with 10 bases aligning to TRBD2. J gave up 7 bases and V 5 bases, and 8 bases lay outside the gene matches. The CDR3 is made up of 15 amino acids. The germline V gene has CDR1 MGHRA and CDR2 YSYEKL. CDR3 in DNA: TGCGCCAGCAGCTTGTCCAGCGGGAGGGGTAATGAGCAGTTCTTC. This sequence encodes CASSLSSGRGNEQFF.

This sequence joins TRBV2 and TRBJ2-7; no clear D. V was clipped by 5 bases and J by 2 bases, with 7 bases between them. Germline lookup yields CDR1 SNHLY and CDR2 FYNNEI. The CDR3 is 12 amino acids. In DNA, the CDR3 is TGTGCCAGCAGTCCCGACCCCTACGAGCAGTACTTC. It encodes CASSPDPYEQYF.

The rearrangement joins TRBV6-1 to TRBJ2-7; D ambiguous. CDR3 length: 11 amino acids. V was trimmed by 5 bases and J by 5 bases, leaving 7 bases between them. The germline V gene encodes CDR1 MNHNS and CDR2 SASEGT. CDR3 sequence reads: CASSYLHEQYF. The CDR3 coding sequence is TGTGCCAGCAGTTACCTCCACGAGCAGTACTTC.

This clone was counted only a few times. This chain connects TRBV11-2 to TRBJ2-7; D not certain. Germline V gene sequence: CDR1 SGHAT, CDR2 FQNNGV. The length of the CDR3 is 13 residues. Trimming left V 2 bases short and J 4 bases short, with 9 bases between. The CDR3 nucleotides are TGTGCCAGCAGCTTATTTGGTGGTTACGAGCAGTACTTC. Residues: CASSLFGGYEQYF.

The chain recombines TRBV14 with TRBJ2-1; perhaps TRBD1 as D (6 bases). The length of the CDR3 is 15 residues. Trimming pared 5 bases from V and 4 bases from J, leaving 15 bases between. Germline V lookup: CDR1 SGHDN, CDR2 FVKESK. Here the CDR3 reads CASSLRTDFYNEQFF. CDR3 DNA: TGTGCCAGCAGCTTAAGGACAGACTTTTACAATGAGCAGTTCTTC.

The rearrangement joins TRBV27 to TRBJ2-7, with D possibly TRBD2 on 5 matching bases. CDR3 length equals 13 residues. The V and J ends lost 6 bases and 7 bases respectively, with 16 bases between them. Germline loops: CDR1 MNHEY, CDR2 SMNVEV (reference sequence). The CDR3 is CASSVTGSREQYF. CDR3 nucleotides: TGTGCCAGCAGCGTTACGGGGTCACGGGAGCAGTACTTC.

The V gene is TRBV5-3, the J gene TRBJ2-2; 7 bases match TRBD1. TRBV5-3 is placed among ORFs of uncertain function. The ends lost 4 bases at V and 6 bases at J; junction bases unmatched: 6. CDR3 length equals 14 residues. The chain's CDR3 is CARSGTEGAGELFF. In DNA, the CDR3 is TGTGCCAGAAGCGGGACAGAAGGGGCCGGGGAGCTGTTTTTT.

The rearrangement joins TRBV9 to TRBJ1-4; D might be TRBD1 (6 bases). Germline V gives CDR1 SGDLS, CDR2 YYNGEE. V was pared by 2 bases and J by 8 bases, with 16 bases between. This CDR3 is 15 amino acids long. The CDR3 is CASSVGQGLREKLFF. DNA for the CDR3: TGTGCCAGCAGCGTGGGTCAGGGGCTGCGCGAAAAACTGTTTTTT. Filled out from reference TRBV9 and TRBJ1-4, the complete variable domain reads DSGVTQTPKHLITATGQRVTLRCSPRSGDLSVYWYQQSLDQGLQFLIQYYNGEERAKGNILERFSAQQFPDLHSELNLSSLELGDSALYFCASSVGQGLREKLFFGSGTQLSVL.

V gene TRBV7-9 combines with J gene TRBJ2-1, with 7 bases matching TRBD1. V shed 6 bases and J 10 bases; nucleotides not matched to a gene: 15. CDR3 length: 15 residues. Germline CDR1 SEHNR, CDR2 FQNEAQ (reference sequence). For the CDR3, the DNA is TGTGCCAGCAGTTGGACAGGCGACCCCTCAGGGGAGCAGTTCTTC. Translation: CASSWTGDPSGEQFF.

The rearrangement uses TRBV27 and TRBJ1-2; D might be TRBD1 (6 bases). The CDR3 contains 14 residues. The germline V and J ends were trimmed by 6 bases and 5 bases, with 16 bases remaining between them. Per the germline V gene, CDR1 is MNHEY and CDR2 is SMNVEV (reference sequence). This CDR3 is CASREGGAGYGYTF. As DNA, the CDR3 is TGTGCCAGCAGGGAGGGGGGGGCGGGGTATGGCTACACCTTC.